What follows are 22 T cell receptor beta chains derived from one specimen sequenced in a study of tissue T cells after allogeneic stem cell transplantation. Method: immunoSEQ multiplex PCR; TCRdb's copy keeps in-frame clones and lacks some. The sample includes roughly 5,400 clones, about 43% of them seen just once. Documented time point: mouse harvest day 14 after allogeneic transplant. Each mouse received 10^7 T-cell-depleted marrow cells plus 10^6 splenic CD5+ T cells by tail vein. What was sequenced was gut tissue. The receptor set was obtained from a female BALB/c mouse given C57BL/6 T cells with graft-versus-host disease after an allogeneic hematopoietic cell transplant.

As concerns this clone: Germline and genes here are mouse. The CDR3 extends 1 residue past the end of the read, so its final part is completed from the germline J gene. The chain combines TRBV16 with TRBJ2-4, with unresolved D. Trimming cost V 3 bases and J 1 base, with 2 bases left between them. This CDR3 spans 12 amino acids. CDR1 and CDR2 from the germline V gene are SGHSA and FRNQAP. Incomplete CDR3 DNA: TGTGCAAGCAGCTTTGGTCAAAACACCTTGTAC. Its translation: CASSFGQNTLY. The full CDR3 protein reads CASSFGQNTLYF. The variable domain in full, with the rest retrieved from reference TRBV16 and TRBJ2-4, is NAGVIQTPRHKVTGKGQEATLWCEPISGHSAVFWYRQTIVQGLEFLTYFRNQAPIDDSGMPKERFSAQMPNQSHSTLKIQSTQPQDSAVYLCASSFGQNTLYFGAGTRLSVL.

Note on this clone: The gene names here belong to mouse. The DNA ends 1 residue before the CDR3 does, and the rest of the CDR3 is filled in from the germline J gene. This chain links TRBV13-3 with TRBJ1-1, with D unclear. Germline V CDR1 and CDR2: NNHDY, SYVADS. The V end was cut by 4 bases, the J end by 0 bases, with 4 bases between. The CDR3 length is 12 residues. The sequenced CDR3 bases are TGTGCCAGCAGTCGGACAAACACAGAAGTCTTC. Its translation: CASSRTNTEVF. The entire CDR3 reads CASSRTNTEVFF.

This clone rates as medium-sized. Here the gene names and germline are mouse. The read terminates 1 residue ahead of where the CDR3 ends, so the germline J gene completes it. The rearrangement links TRBV19 to TRBJ1-3; D may be TRBD1 (5 bases). Trimming removed 4 bases from V and 4 bases from J, with 15 bases in between. Germline CDR1 FNHDT, CDR2 SITEND (reference sequence). The CDR3 extends over 15 amino acids. The CDR3 DNA, read in part, is TGTGCCAGCAGTGTCCCCCCAGGGAGCGGAAATACGCTCTAT. Translating gives CASSVPPGSGNTLY. In full, the CDR3 reads CASSVPPGSGNTLYF.

On this clone: Mouse germline and gene names are used. The read is 1 residue too short to cover the CDR3 end, so that end is filled in from the germline J gene. The gene calls are TRBV12-1 and TRBJ2-3; 8 nucleotides agree with TRBD2. The CDR3 length is 13 residues. Looked up from germline, CDR1 is SGHSN and CDR2 is HYEKVE. V shed 3 bases and J 6 bases; nucleotides not matched to a gene: 4. The CDR3 DNA, read in part, is TGTGCCAGCTCTTTCCGACTGGGGGAAACGCTGTAT. It yields the protein CASSFRLGETLY. The entire CDR3 reads CASSFRLGETLYF.

This clone is categorized as medium-sized. The genes and germline here are from mouse. From the germline J gene comes the end of the CDR3, since the read stops 1 residue before it. The chain has TRBV13-2 and TRBJ2-7, with 8 bases that match TRBD2. The CDR3 has 14 amino acids. J lost 7 bases, V lost 0 bases, and 6 bases had no gene match. The germline V gene encodes CDR1 NNHNN and CDR2 SYGAGS (reference sequence). The sequenced CDR3 bases are TGTGCCAGCGGTGATGCAGCTGGGGGGAACGAACAGTAC. As protein: CASGDAAGGNEQY. The CDR3 reads in full as CASGDAAGGNEQYF.

With respect to this clone: Mouse gene names apply. From the germline J gene comes the end of the CDR3, since the read stops 1 residue before it. The J gene is TRBJ1-2, the V gene TRBV20; tentative D call: TRBD1 (6 bases). CDR3 length equals 13 residues. V gave up 2 bases and J gave up 1 base, with 8 bases separating them. Germline V gene sequence: CDR1 GFQATS, CDR2 STVNSAI. The sequenced part of the CDR3 DNA is TGTGGTGCTAGGAGACAGGTAAACTCCGACTACACC. Translating it yields CGARRQVNSDYT. The complete CDR3 protein is CGARRQVNSDYTF.

Remarks on this clone: The gene symbols are mouse symbols. The read ends 1 residue before the CDR3 terminus; that terminus is restored from the germline J gene. The chain is built from TRBV23 and TRBJ1-5; the DNA was not used to check the table's D call, TRBD1. CDR1 KGHTA and CDR2 FQNQQP come from the germline V gene. The CDR3 contains 15 residues. CDR3: CSSSPGTGVNQAPLF. The CDR3 bases that were read are TGCTCCAGCAGTCCCGGGACAGGGGTCAACCAGGCTCCGCTT.

This clone was found a few times. Mouse names are used for the genes. Sequencing ends 1 residue short of the CDR3 end; the germline J gene provides the rest. The chain is built from TRBV23 and TRBJ2-1; TRBD1, as called in the table, went unchecked against the DNA. The germline CDR1 and CDR2 sequences are KGHTA and FQNQQP. The length of the CDR3 is 15 residues. The sequenced part of the CDR3 DNA is TGCTCCAGCAGTCAACAGGGACAGCCCTATGCTGAGCAGTTC. This sequence encodes CSSSQQGQPYAEQF. The complete CDR3 protein is CSSSQQGQPYAEQFF.

On this clone itself: Gene names follow the mouse nomenclature. The CDR3 sequence: CGAREENTGQLYF. CDR3 DNA (partial): TGTGGTGCTAGGGAAGAAAACACCGGGCAGCTCTAC. The genes are TRBV20 and TRBJ2-2, with unresolved D. The CDR3 end lies 1 residue beyond the end of the read and is filled in from the germline J gene. The CDR3 runs 13 residues. The germline V gene has CDR1 GFQATS and CDR2 STVNSAI. V gave up 0 bases and J gave up 1 base, with 3 bases separating them.

Points on this clone: The listed genes are named as in mouse. The read comes to an end 1 residue before the CDR3 does, leaving the germline J gene to fill in the end. The chain employs TRBV26 and TRBJ1-1; D is possibly TRBD1 (5 bases). Germline loops: CDR1 KGHPV, CDR2 FQNQEV (reference sequence). V gave up 2 bases and J gave up 7 bases, with 8 bases separating them. The CDR3 is 12 amino acids. Here the CDR3 reads CASSLAGGEVFF. The CDR3 DNA, read in part, is TGTGCCAGCAGTCTGGCCGGGGGAGAAGTCTTC.

With regard to this clone: Genes and germline come from the mouse. The CDR3 end lies 1 residue beyond the end of the read and is filled in from the germline J gene. The V gene is TRBV19, the J gene TRBJ2-3; the D gene could be TRBD1 or TRBD2 (7 bases each). CDR1 is FNHDT and CDR2 is SITEND in the germline V gene (reference sequence). The CDR3 sequence is 14 residues long. V dropped 5 bases and J dropped 4 bases, with 14 bases sitting between them. The sequenced part of the CDR3 DNA is TGTGCCAGCAGGATCAGGGGGGGGACAGAAACGCTGTAT. Amino acids: CASRIRGGTETLY. In full, the CDR3 is CASRIRGGTETLYF.

Comments on this clone: Genes here carry mouse names. The read terminates 1 residue before the CDR3 end, so the remaining end is supplied by the germline J gene. J is TRBJ1-2 and V is TRBV31, with unresolved D. The CDR3 sequence is 13 residues long. Germline CDR1 GKSSPN, CDR2 SITVG. V was pared by 5 bases and J by 0 bases, with 10 bases between. The part of the CDR3 DNA that was read is TGTGCCTGGGGGGTAACAACAAACTCCGACTACACC. Amino acid sequence: CAWGVTTNSDYT. The whole CDR3 sequence reads CAWGVTTNSDYTF. The full variable domain, with the rest looked up from reference TRBV31 and TRBJ1-2, is AQTIHQWPVAEIKAVGSPLSLGCTIKGKSSPNLYWYWQATGGTLQQLFYSITVGQVESVVQLNLSASRPKDDQFILSTEKLLLSHSGFYLCAWGVTTNSDYTFGSGTRLLVI.

This clone is medium-sized in the sample. Gene names and germline refer to mouse. The read gets to within 1 residue of the CDR3 end, and the germline J gene fills in the rest. The chain couples TRBV13-2 to TRBJ2-2, with 8 bases aligning to TRBD1. The CDR3 is made up of 15 amino acids. V lost 5 bases to trimming and J lost 4 bases; unmatched junction nucleotides: 7. Germline V lookup: CDR1 NNHNN, CDR2 SYGAGS (reference sequence). CDR3 protein: CASGSRGRGTGQLYF. The sequenced part of the CDR3 DNA is TGTGCCAGCGGGTCCAGGGGGCGCGGCACCGGGCAGCTCTAC.

In its sample, this clone was seen a few times. Genes and germline come from the mouse. The read ends 1 residue early relative to the CDR3; the germline J gene fills the gap. The chain carries TRBV31 and TRBJ1-2, with D hard to call. V was trimmed by 1 base and J by 0 bases, leaving 9 bases between them. Germline assignment: CDR1 GKSSPN and CDR2 SITVG. This CDR3 has 14 residues. CDR3 bases read: TGTGCCTGGAGTCAGCACAATGCAAACTCCGACTACACC. Translating gives CAWSQHNANSDYT. The complete CDR3 protein is CAWSQHNANSDYTF.

In its sample, this clone was seen a few times. Mouse germline and gene names are used. From the germline J gene comes the end of the CDR3, since the read stops 1 residue before it. The chain carries TRBV19 and TRBJ1-4; D not resolved. The ends were cut back, 5 bases at V and 4 bases at J, with 6 bases in the middle. Germline V gene lookup returns CDR1 FNHDT and CDR2 SITEND (reference sequence). The CDR3 is 12 residues long. The CDR3 DNA, read in part, is TGTGCCAGCAGATACAGCAACGAAAGATTATTT. Its protein is CASRYSNERLF. The whole CDR3 protein is CASRYSNERLFF.

In this sample, this clone is medium-sized. Gene names and germline match the mouse. The read falls 1 residue short of the CDR3 end, and the missing part is taken from the germline J gene. The gene calls are TRBV26 and TRBJ2-3; 7 bases agree with TRBD1. There are 14 residues in the CDR3. V shed 6 bases and J 2 bases; nucleotides not matched to a gene: 5. The germline CDR1 and CDR2 sequences are KGHPV and FQNQEV (reference sequence). The CDR3 is CASSPGQTAETLYF. CDR3 DNA, as far as it was read: TGTGCCAGCAGCCCGGGACAGACTGCAGAAACGCTGTAT. The variable domain in full, with the rest retrieved from reference TRBV26 and TRBJ2-3, is NSKVIQTPRYLVKGQGQKAKMRCIPEKGHPVVFWYQQNKNNEFKFLINFQNQEVLQQIDMTEKRFSAECPSNSPCSLEIQSSEAGDSALYLCASSPGQTAETLYFGSGTRLTVL.

The sample holds a few counts of this clone. The gene names given are mouse names. The read falls 1 residue short of the CDR3 end, and the missing part is taken from the germline J gene. The chain carries TRBV26 and TRBJ2-2; 9 positions match TRBD2. The CDR3 contains 14 residues. J gave up 3 bases and V 4 bases, and 0 bases lay outside the gene matches. Germline V gene data show CDR1 as KGHPV and CDR2 as FQNQEV (reference sequence). The sequenced CDR3 bases are TGTGCCAGCAGTCGGACTGGGGACACCGGGCAGCTCTAC. The encoded protein is CASSRTGDTGQLY. The entire CDR3 protein is CASSRTGDTGQLYF.

This clone has only a few counts. Gene names follow the mouse nomenclature. The read comes to an end 1 residue before the CDR3 does, leaving the germline J gene to fill in the end. J is TRBJ2-1 and V is TRBV19, with 7 bases that match TRBD2. The CDR3 totals 15 residues. The germline CDR1 and CDR2 sequences are FNHDT and SITEND (reference sequence). V lost 3 bases, J lost 0 bases, and 3 bases stayed unmatched. The part of the CDR3 DNA that was read is TGTGCCAGCAGTAGCTGGGGGTATAACTATGCTGAGCAGTTC. This encodes CASSSWGYNYAEQF. The whole CDR3 is CASSSWGYNYAEQFF.

As regards this clone: Germline and genes here are mouse. The sequence runs out 1 residue before the end of the CDR3; the remainder is reconstructed from the germline J gene. The J gene is TRBJ2-4, the V gene TRBV15, with D tentatively TRBD1 (6 bases). The CDR3 is 14 amino acids. Germline assignment: CDR1 SGHND and CDR2 FRSKSL. V gave up 8 bases and J gave up 1 base, with 13 bases separating them. The CDR3 bases that were read are TGTGCCAGCGGGGCAGGGGAGCGTCAAAACACCTTGTAC. Translated, it gives CASGAGERQNTLY. The full-length CDR3 reads as CASGAGERQNTLYF.

This clone rates as large. Mouse gene names apply. The CDR3 is cut off 1 residue early in the read; its end comes from the germline J gene. The chain carries TRBV3 and TRBJ1-2; D remains unclear. This CDR3 is built from 13 residues. Looked up from germline, CDR1 is SNHLY and CDR2 is FYNGKV (reference sequence). Between the trimmed V and J ends, which lost 2 bases and 0 bases, there was a span of 4 bases. The CDR3 sequence is CASSLTANSDYTF. The DNA read from the CDR3 is TGTGCCAGCAGCTTAACAGCAAACTCCGACTACACC.

Judged by abundance, this clone is medium-sized (0.01 to 0.1%). Gene names and germline match the mouse. The CDR3 end lies 1 residue beyond the end of the read and is filled in from the germline J gene. The genes are TRBV23 and TRBJ2-7; the table's D call, TRBD2, was not checked against the DNA. Germline CDR1 reads KGHTA; CDR2 reads FQNQQP. The CDR3 spans 13 residues. The CDR3 DNA, read in part, is TGCTCCAGCAGGGGACTGGGGGGCTATGAACAGTAC. This encodes CSSRGLGGYEQY. The full-length CDR3 reads as CSSRGLGGYEQYF.

In the case of this clone: Genes and germline are mouse. The CDR3 extends 1 residue past the end of the read, so its final part is completed from the germline J gene. J is TRBJ2-3 and V is TRBV16; D gene unclear. Germline-derived CDR1 and CDR2 are SGHSA and FRNQAP. The CDR3 has 13 amino acids. Trimming stripped 2 bases from V and 2 bases from J, with 5 bases between. This CDR3 reads CASSLLDAETLYF. Incomplete CDR3 DNA: TGTGCAAGCAGCTTACTGGATGCAGAAACGCTGTAT. Filled out from reference TRBV16 and TRBJ2-3, the complete variable domain reads NAGVIQTPRHKVTGKGQEATLWCEPISGHSAVFWYRQTIVQGLEFLTYFRNQAPIDDSGMPKERFSAQMPNQSHSTLKIQSTQPQDSAVYLCASSLLDAETLYFGSGTRLTVL.